Listed here are 26 T cell receptor beta chains from one sample, sequenced in a study of cytomegalovirus exposure and HLA in healthy donors. Vbeta (60) and Jbeta (13) primers were used in the PCR. Only in-frame clones appear in the TCRdb table, and some are missing; sequencing was by immunoSEQ multiplex PCR. The sample yields approximately 210,000 clones, about 88% seen once. The sequencing input was PBMCs. These receptors originate from a woman between 18 and 30 years old in good health and CMV-seronegative.

This rearrangement joins TRBV7-9 to TRBJ2-1, with 11 bases identical to TRBD2. The germline V gene has CDR1 SEHNR and CDR2 FQNEAQ (reference sequence). The trim removed 5 bases at V and 2 bases at J, leaving 2 bases unmatched. The CDR3 totals 15 residues. In DNA form, the CDR3 reads TGTGCCAGCAGCCAGGGACTAGCGGCCTACAATGAGCAGTTCTTC. Its protein is CASSQGLAAYNEQFF. Full variable domain (remainder filled in from reference TRBV7-9 and TRBJ2-1): DTGVSQNPRHKITKRGQNVTFRCDPISEHNRLYWYRQTLGQGPEFLTYFQNEAQLEKSRLLSDRFSAERPKGSFSTLEIQRTEQGDSAMYLCASSQGLAAYNEQFFGPGTRLTVL.

The V and J genes are TRBV27 and TRBJ2-7, with 8 bases identical to TRBD2. The CDR3 has 14 amino acids. V was clipped by 2 bases and J by 4 bases; unmatched bases: 4. Germline V gene sequence: CDR1 MNHEY, CDR2 SMNVEV (reference sequence). CDR3 coding DNA: TGTGCCAGCAGTTTAGAGACTAGCGCGTACGAGCAGTACTTC. This encodes CASSLETSAYEQYF.

This chain connects TRBV6-5 to TRBJ2-3; a possible D gene is TRBD1 (6 bases). V gave up 0 bases and J gave up 4 bases, with 14 bases separating them. The CDR3 extends over 16 amino acids. Germline loops: CDR1 MNHEY, CDR2 SVGAGI. The CDR3 DNA sequence: TGTGCCAGCAGTTACTCGACAGGACGCCGTTCAGATACGCAGTATTTT. It specifies CASSYSTGRRSDTQYF.

This chain joins TRBV25-1 and TRBJ1-5, with D possibly matching TRBD1 (6 bases). The CDR3 contains 14 residues. V shed 6 bases and J shed 0 bases, with 9 bases lying between them. CDR1 is MGHDK, CDR2 SYGVNS, per germline. The CDR3 DNA is TGTGCCAGCAGAGGGGGAAATAGCAATCAGCCCCAGCATTTT. It encodes CASRGGNSNQPQHF.

This chain's CDR3 is CASSEHYNEQFF. The CDR3 DNA sequence: TGTGCCAGCAGTGAACACTACAATGAGCAGTTCTTC. The V and J genes are TRBV6-1 and TRBJ2-1; D call uncertain. Deletions cut 2 bases from V and 3 bases from J, with 2 bases between. The CDR3 runs to 12 residues. Germline values: CDR1 MNHNS, CDR2 SASEGT.

This clone was observed a single time. The chain links TRBV4-1 to TRBJ1-2; D is perhaps TRBD1 (6 bases). The CDR3 has 15 residues. V lost 6 bases to trimming and J lost 4 bases, with 18 bases between them. The germline V gene has CDR1 MGHRA and CDR2 YSYEKL. The DNA of the CDR3 is TGCGCCAGCAGGCCCGCCGGGACACCGTTCTATGGCTACACCTTC. It specifies CASRPAGTPFYGYTF.

As DNA, the CDR3 is TGTGCCAGCAGCTTGGATCAGTTGGATCAGCCCCAGCATTTT. Amino acids: CASSLDQLDQPQHF. The chain has TRBV5-8 and TRBJ1-5, with no clear D. CDR1 is SGHTS and CDR2 is YDEGEE in the germline V gene. V was cut by 0 bases and J by 5 bases, with 9 bases left in between. The CDR3 consists of 14 residues.

CDR3 region: CASRPGLADTQSSYNEQFF. DNA for the CDR3: TGTGCCAGCAGACCGGGACTAGCGGATACCCAGAGCTCCTACAATGAGCAGTTCTTC. The genes are TRBV7-9 and TRBJ2-1; TRBD2 matches 11 bases. V dropped 6 bases and J dropped 0; count of bases not matched to a gene: 13. The CDR3 runs to 19 residues. Germline V CDR1 and CDR2: SEHNR, FQNEAQ (reference sequence).

This clone showed up just once. The chain carries TRBV23-1 and TRBJ1-1; D remains ambiguous. TRBV23-1 carries the ORF label, with uncertain function. V lost 2 bases to trimming and J lost 0 bases, with 13 bases between them. The CDR3 length is 16 residues. The CDR3 loop is CASSQDEHSLNTEAFF. The CDR3 DNA reads TGCGCCAGCAGTCAAGACGAACACAGCCTGAACACTGAAGCTTTCTTT.

J is TRBJ1-5 and V is TRBV2; possible D gene TRBD1, 5 bases. Trimming removed 5 bases from V and 0 bases from J, with 11 bases in between. CDR3 size: 15 residues. Germline V lookup: CDR1 SNHLY, CDR2 FYNNEI. CDR3 protein: CASSPQGHSNQPQHF. As DNA, the CDR3 is TGTGCCAGCAGTCCCCAGGGTCATAGCAATCAGCCCCAGCATTTT.

Written as DNA, the CDR3 is TGTGCCAGCAGTTCGGGGGGGCCTCAAGAGACCCAGTACTTC. Translating it yields CASSSGGPQETQYF. The chain links TRBV28 to TRBJ2-5; 8 bases map to TRBD2. CDR1 is MDHEN, CDR2 SYDVKM, per germline. V lost 4 bases, J lost 2 bases, and 3 bases stayed unmatched. The CDR3 length is 14 residues.

V is TRBV27 and J is TRBJ2-7, with a tentative D call TRBD2 (5 bases). With 8 bases removed from V and 6 bases from J, the gap between germline ends came to 11 bases. This CDR3 comprises 11 residues. CDR1 is MNHEY and CDR2 is SMNVEV in the germline V gene (reference sequence). CDR3: CASGRGSEQYF. The CDR3 coding sequence is TGTGCCAGCGGGAGAGGTTCCGAGCAGTACTTC.

The V call is TRBV4-1, the J call TRBJ2-7; D might be TRBD2 (5 bases). V lost 1 base and J 5 bases, leaving 18 bases between the germline ends. From germline, CDR1 is MGHRA and CDR2 YSYEKL. The CDR3 sequence is 16 residues long. The CDR3 here is CASSQAGASFPDEQYF. CDR3 in DNA: TGCGCCAGCAGCCAAGCTGGAGCTAGCTTTCCCGACGAGCAGTACTTC.

This clone showed up just a few times. The rearrangement links TRBV6-1 to TRBJ1-1, with TRBD1 matching over 7 bases. Looked up from germline, CDR1 is MNHNS and CDR2 is SASEGT. CDR3 length equals 17 residues. V trimming: 3 bases; J trimming: 0 bases; junction bases outside the gene matches: 10. In nucleotides, the CDR3 is TGTGCCAGCAGTGATAGTGCGACAGGGCGGATGAACACTGAAGCTTTCTTT. The encoded protein is CASSDSATGRMNTEAFF.

This clone appeared a few times. The chain has TRBV29-1 and TRBJ2-2, with TRBD2 matching 12 bases. The CDR3 runs to 16 residues. The germline CDR1 and CDR2 sequences are SQVTM and ANQGSEA. Trimming removed 4 bases from V and 0 bases from J; junction bases left unmatched: 3. DNA of the CDR3: TGCAGCGTTGTGACTAGCGGGGGAACGAACACCGGGGAGCTGTTTTTT. Translation: CSVVTSGGTNTGELFF.

The rearrangement links TRBV18 to TRBJ2-7, with 13 bases matching TRBD2. Germline V gene data show CDR1 as KGHSH and CDR2 as LQKENI. The trim removed 2 bases at V and 4 bases at J, leaving 8 bases unmatched. This CDR3 is 17 amino acids long. Here the CDR3 DNA reads TGTGCCAGCTCACCAAATGGACTAGCGGGAGCGGGGTACGAGCAGTACTTC. Its protein is CASSPNGLAGAGYEQYF.

Here the CDR3 DNA reads TGTGCCAGCAGCCACGGACAGAACTATGGCTACACCTTC. Its protein product is CASSHGQNYGYTF. The rearrangement uses TRBV28 and TRBJ1-2, with D tentatively TRBD1 (6 bases). The CDR3 has 13 residues. Trimming removed 6 bases from V and 2 bases from J, with 10 bases in between. From germline, CDR1 is MDHEN and CDR2 SYDVKM.

In this sample, this clone turned up a few times. The chain joins TRBV10-3 to TRBJ2-1, with 15 bases identical to TRBD2. V trimming: 6 bases; J trimming: 6 bases; junction bases outside the gene matches: 6. CDR1 is ENHRY, CDR2 SYGVKD, per germline. The CDR3 length is 16 residues. The CDR3 region has the DNA TGTGCCATCAGACCCGGGACTAGCGGGGGGACCAATGAGCAGTTCTTC. It is translated as CAIRPGTSGGTNEQFF.

This chain uses TRBV5-5 with TRBJ1-1, with 7 bases aligning to TRBD1. Germline V gene data show CDR1 as SGHKS and CDR2 as YYEKEE (reference sequence). J gave up 5 bases and V 0 bases, and 7 bases lay outside the gene matches. The CDR3 length is 15 residues. The DNA for the CDR3 is TGTGCCAGCAGCTTGGCCGCAGGGGGTAGGACTGAAGCTTTCTTT. It codes for CASSLAAGGRTEAFF.

The J gene is TRBJ2-1, the V gene TRBV5-1; 8 nucleotides match TRBD2. From germline, CDR1 is SGHRS and CDR2 YFSETQ. J gave up 1 base and V 4 bases, and 4 bases lay outside the gene matches. The CDR3 loop spans 15 amino acids. CDR3 DNA sequence: TGCGCCAGCAGCGCACTAGCGGAATCCTACAATGAGCAGTTCTTC. The encoded protein is CASSALAESYNEQFF.

This rearrangement joins TRBV18 to TRBJ2-3, with D unresolved. Germline CDR1 and CDR2: KGHSH and LQKENI. The CDR3 has 15 residues. V was shortened by 5 bases and J by 3 bases, with 15 bases between the two germline ends. In nucleotides, the CDR3 is TGTGCCAGCTCAAACAATCCAAACCCTACAGATACGCAGTATTTT. It yields the protein CASSNNPNPTDTQYF. The whole variable domain, filled in from reference TRBV18 and TRBJ2-3, reads NAGVMQNPRHLVRRRGQEARLRCSPMKGHSHVYWYRQLPEEGLKFMVYLQKENIIDESGMPKERFSAEFPKEGPSILRIQQVVRGDSAAYFCASSNNPNPTDTQYFGPGTRLTVL.

The chain uses TRBV5-6 and TRBJ1-1; no clear D. The ends were cut back, 1 base at V and 5 bases at J, with 12 bases in the middle. CDR3 length: 14 amino acids. The germline V gene has CDR1 SGHDT and CDR2 YYEEEE. CDR3 loop: CASSLQGGGTEAFF. DNA for the CDR3: TGTGCCAGCAGCTTGCAAGGAGGAGGGACTGAAGCTTTCTTT.

V usage is TRBV27 and J usage is TRBJ1-4; D not certain. Germline CDR1 is MNHEY and CDR2 is SMNVEV (reference sequence). CDR3 length: 16 amino acids. Trimming left V 0 bases short and J 8 bases short, with 16 bases between. The CDR3 bases are TGTGCCAGCAGTTTATCCCCCGTTGGAGGTTACGAAAAACTGTTTTTT. It is translated as CASSLSPVGGYEKLFF.

V and J are TRBV5-6 and TRBJ2-5; 7 bases map to TRBD1. Germline assignment: CDR1 SGHDT and CDR2 YYEEEE. The CDR3 length is 15 residues. V shed 4 bases and J 5 bases; nucleotides not matched to a gene: 11. The CDR3 protein is CASSTLTGVRETQYF. DNA of the CDR3: TGTGCCAGCAGCACCCTAACAGGGGTACGGGAGACCCAGTACTTC.

V usage is TRBV30 and J usage is TRBJ1-2; tentatively, D is TRBD1 (6 bases). This CDR3 has 12 residues. Germline V lookup: CDR1 GTSNPN, CDR2 SVGIG (reference sequence). Trimming pared 0 bases from V and 8 bases from J, leaving 10 bases between. CDR3 bases: TGTGCCTGGAGTGTACAGGGTGGGGGCTACACCTTC. Its protein product is CAWSVQGGGYTF.

The chain carries TRBV10-3 and TRBJ2-1; 7 bases line up with TRBD1. Germline trimming cut 2 bases from V and 7 bases from J; bases unmatched to any gene: 2. From germline, CDR1 is ENHRY and CDR2 SYGVKD. This CDR3 region has 13 residues. CDR3 region: CAISEDRANEQFF. DNA for the CDR3: TGTGCCATCAGTGAGGACAGGGCGAATGAGCAGTTCTTC.